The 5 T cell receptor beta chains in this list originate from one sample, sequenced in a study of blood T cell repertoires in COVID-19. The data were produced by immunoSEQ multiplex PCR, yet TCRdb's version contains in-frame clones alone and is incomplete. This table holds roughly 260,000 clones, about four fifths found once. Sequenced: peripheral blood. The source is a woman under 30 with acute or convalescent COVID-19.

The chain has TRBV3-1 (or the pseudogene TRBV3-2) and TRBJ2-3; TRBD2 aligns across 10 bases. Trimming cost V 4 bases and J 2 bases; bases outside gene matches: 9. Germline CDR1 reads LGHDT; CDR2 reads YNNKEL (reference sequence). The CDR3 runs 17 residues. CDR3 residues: CASSRKVGLAPTDTQYF. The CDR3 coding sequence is TGTGCCAGCAGCCGAAAGGTGGGACTAGCGCCCACAGATACGCAGTATTTT.

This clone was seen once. CDR3 in amino acids: CASSPNNGFSRETQYF. The DNA for the CDR3 is TGTGCCAGCAGCCCAAACAACGGGTTCTCGCGAGAGACCCAGTACTTC. The chain links TRBV3-1 (or the pseudogene TRBV3-2) to TRBJ2-5; D gene unclear. Trimming left V 4 bases short and J 4 bases short, with 19 bases between. Germline assignment: CDR1 LGHDT and CDR2 YNNKEL (reference sequence). The CDR3 contains 16 residues.

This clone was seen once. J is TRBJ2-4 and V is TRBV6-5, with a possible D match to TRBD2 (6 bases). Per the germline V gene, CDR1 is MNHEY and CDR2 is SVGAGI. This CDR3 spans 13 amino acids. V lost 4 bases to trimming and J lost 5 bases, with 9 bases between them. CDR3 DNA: TGTGCCAGCAGTTTCCCGGGGGAAAACATTCAGTACTTC. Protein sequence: CASSFPGENIQYF.

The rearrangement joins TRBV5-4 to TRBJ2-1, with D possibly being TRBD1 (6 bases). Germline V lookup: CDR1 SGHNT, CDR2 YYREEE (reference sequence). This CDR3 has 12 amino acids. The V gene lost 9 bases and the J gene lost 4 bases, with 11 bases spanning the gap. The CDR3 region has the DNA TGTGCCACCCGGACAGTATACAATGAGCAGTTCTTC. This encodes CATRTVYNEQFF.

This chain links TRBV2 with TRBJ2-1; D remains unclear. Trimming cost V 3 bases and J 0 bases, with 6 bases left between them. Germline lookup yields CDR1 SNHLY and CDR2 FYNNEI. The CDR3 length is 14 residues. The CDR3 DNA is TGTGCCAGCAGTGAGTGGAGCTCCTACAATGAGCAGTTCTTC. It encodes CASSEWSSYNEQFF.